This is a list of T cell receptor beta chains from one sample in a study of OX40 agonist ivuxolimab in advanced cancers. Sequenced by immunoSEQ multiplex PCR; TCRdb stores in-frame clones only, minus some. This sample has about 45,000 clones, with 85% to 90% found just once. Sequenced here: CD4+ or CD8+ T cells sorted from blood, sampled in a trial of the OX40 agonist ivuxolimab. The receptors here all came from an adult with an advanced solid tumor such as melanoma, head and neck, liver or kidney cancer. Each CDR3 is given with its conserved first and last residue. D genes are given only for firm matches. Clone size is shown for a subset of rows, as once, few, many or a class of expanded clone.

j_gene: TRBJ2-1; v_gene: TRBV27; d_gene: -; abundance: once; CDR3nt: TGTGCCAGCAGAGGGACGACATCGCATAATGAGCAGTTCTTC; CDR3aa: CASRGTTSHNEQFF
j_gene: TRBJ2-1; v_gene: TRBV7-9; d_gene: TRBD2; abundance: -; CDR3nt: TGTGCCAGCAGCTTGGGCGCCTCCGGGAGGGTGTACAATGAGCAGTTCTTC; CDR3aa: CASSLGASGRVYNEQFF
j_gene: TRBJ1-1; v_gene: TRBV6-1; d_gene: -; abundance: -; CDR3nt: TGTGCCAGCAGGCGAACCGACCTGAACACTGAAGCTTTCTTT; CDR3aa: CASRRTDLNTEAFF
j_gene: TRBJ1-5; v_gene: TRBV7-2; d_gene: -; abundance: -; CDR3nt: TGTGCCAGCAGCTTAGCGGAATATCAGCCCCAGCATTTT; CDR3aa: CASSLAEYQPQHF
j_gene: TRBJ2-7; v_gene: TRBV5-1; d_gene: -; abundance: once; CDR3nt: TGCGCCAGCAGCGGAGTCGACCCCTCCTACGAGCAGTACTTC; CDR3aa: CASSGVDPSYEQYF
j_gene: TRBJ2-3; v_gene: TRBV5-8; d_gene: -; abundance: once; CDR3nt: TGTGCCAGCAGCTTGAGGGGCACAGATACGCAGTATTTT; CDR3aa: CASSLRGTDTQYF
j_gene: TRBJ2-4; v_gene: TRBV7-8; d_gene: TRBD1; abundance: -; CDR3nt: TGTGCCAGCAGCTCAACCCGGGACAGGGTACACATTCAGTACTTC; CDR3aa: CASSSTRDRVHIQYF
j_gene: TRBJ2-6; v_gene: TRBV2; d_gene: -; abundance: -; CDR3nt: TGTGCCAGCAGTAGGGGATCTGGGGCCAACGTCCTGACTTTC; CDR3aa: CASSRGSGANVLTF
j_gene: TRBJ1-3; v_gene: TRBV11-2; d_gene: -; abundance: -; CDR3nt: TGTGCCAGCAGCTGGGGCTTTGCTGGAAACACCATATATTTT; CDR3aa: CASSWGFAGNTIYF
j_gene: TRBJ2-1; v_gene: TRBV4-1; d_gene: -; abundance: once; CDR3nt: TGCGCCAGCAGCCGGGGGACGGGGGCGCGTAATGAGCAGTTCTTC; CDR3aa: CASSRGTGARNEQFF
j_gene: TRBJ2-5; v_gene: TRBV21-1; d_gene: -; abundance: -; CDR3nt: TGTGCCAGCAGCAAAAGCGATTGGCAAATATGTGCGGAGACCCAGTACTTC; CDR3aa: CASSKSDWQICAETQYF
j_gene: TRBJ2-5; v_gene: TRBV28; d_gene: -; abundance: -; CDR3nt: TGTGCCAGCAGTTCCGGGGGCAGGGTTGAGACCCAGTACTTC; CDR3aa: CASSSGGRVETQYF
j_gene: TRBJ2-5; v_gene: TRBV18; d_gene: TRBD2; abundance: once; CDR3nt: TGTGCCAGCTCACCACGGGGCGGGAGGACCCAAGAGACCCAGTACTTC; CDR3aa: CASSPRGGRTQETQYF
j_gene: TRBJ1-2; v_gene: TRBV11-1; d_gene: TRBD1; abundance: -; CDR3nt: TGTGCCAGCAGCTTCGAGGCAGGGGGCGTCTCTGGCTACACCTTC; CDR3aa: CASSFEAGGVSGYTF
j_gene: TRBJ2-2; v_gene: TRBV7-2; d_gene: -; abundance: few; CDR3nt: TGTGCCAGCAGCCAAGGGAAGAACACCGGGGAGCTGTTTTTT; CDR3aa: CASSQGKNTGELFF
j_gene: TRBJ1-2; v_gene: TRBV18; d_gene: TRBD1; abundance: -; CDR3nt: TGTGCCAGCTCACCCGCGGGACAGACCTATGGCTACACCTTC; CDR3aa: CASSPAGQTYGYTF
j_gene: TRBJ2-7; v_gene: TRBV10-3; d_gene: TRBD2; abundance: -; CDR3nt: TGTGCCATCAGTGAGTCCGAGCGGGAGGGGTACGAGCAGTACTTC; CDR3aa: CAISESEREGYEQYF
j_gene: TRBJ2-1; v_gene: TRBV11-3; d_gene: -; abundance: -; CDR3nt: TGTGCCAGCAGCTTGATAGGAGCTAGCTACAATGAGCAGTTCTTC; CDR3aa: CASSLIGASYNEQFF
j_gene: TRBJ1-3; v_gene: TRBV4-3; d_gene: -; abundance: -; CDR3nt: TGCGCCAGCAGCCAAGCCCCAATAGGGGGGAGGGCTCGCAACACCATATATTTT; CDR3aa: CASSQAPIGGRARNTIYF
j_gene: TRBJ1-5; v_gene: TRBV30; d_gene: -; abundance: -; CDR3nt: TGTGCCTGGAGCGAAGGGACAAACAAGAATCAGCCCCAGCATTTT; CDR3aa: CAWSEGTNKNQPQHF
j_gene: TRBJ2-3; v_gene: TRBV7-3; d_gene: -; abundance: -; CDR3nt: TGTGCCAGCAGCTTAAAGGGCGGGACGGGGACAGATACGCAGTATTTT; CDR3aa: CASSLKGGTGTDTQYF
j_gene: TRBJ2-3; v_gene: TRBV9; d_gene: -; abundance: -; CDR3nt: TGTGCCAGCAGCGTAGGGGTATCCACAGATACGCAGTATTTT; CDR3aa: CASSVGVSTDTQYF
j_gene: TRBJ2-1; v_gene: TRBV5-4; d_gene: -; abundance: -; CDR3nt: TGTGCCAGCAGCTTGTGGAGGGAGCAGTTCTTC; CDR3aa: CASSLWREQFF
j_gene: TRBJ2-7; v_gene: TRBV6-6; d_gene: -; abundance: once; CDR3nt: TGTGCCAGCAGTAGGGACGTAGGCCGCCGCGAGCAGTACTTC; CDR3aa: CASSRDVGRREQYF
j_gene: TRBJ1-2; v_gene: TRBV5-1; d_gene: -; abundance: -; CDR3nt: TGCGCCAGCAGCGAGGGTTCAGCTAACTATGGCTACACCTTC; CDR3aa: CASSEGSANYGYTF
j_gene: TRBJ2-1; v_gene: TRBV6-5; d_gene: TRBD2; abundance: -; CDR3nt: TGTGCCAGCAGCCTTCGGGGGGAGGGAAACAATGAGCAGTTCTTC; CDR3aa: CASSLRGEGNNEQFF
j_gene: TRBJ1-4; v_gene: TRBV5-4; d_gene: -; abundance: -; CDR3nt: TGTGCCAGCAGCATCGCAACTAATGAAAAACTGTTTTTT; CDR3aa: CASSIATNEKLFF
j_gene: TRBJ2-3; v_gene: TRBV19; d_gene: -; abundance: once; CDR3nt: TGTGCCAGTAGTGTATCCGGGACAATACTGGGAGATACGCAGTATTTT; CDR3aa: CASSVSGTILGDTQYF